These 26 T cell receptor beta chains share one sample of origin, sequenced in a study of cytomegalovirus exposure and HLA in healthy donors. It was with 60 Vbeta and 13 Jbeta primers that the PCR ran. Profiled with immunoSEQ multiplex PCR; TCRdb holds only in-frame clones, not every one. The table shows 120,000 or so clones, with 15% occurring only once. Sequencing was done on a sample of PBMCs. The receptor set was obtained from a woman under 30 in good health and CMV-seronegative.

V gene TRBV10-2 combines with J gene TRBJ1-1, with unresolved D. The germline V and J ends were trimmed by 2 bases and 2 bases, with 9 bases remaining between them. CDR3 size: 14 residues. Per germline, CDR1 WSHSY and CDR2 SAAADI. The CDR3 loop is CASSETSVNTEAFF. The CDR3 DNA sequence: TGCGCCAGCAGTGAGACTTCGGTTAACACTGAAGCTTTCTTT.

This clone has just a few counts. This chain joins TRBV20-1 and TRBJ1-1; TRBD1 is a possible D gene (5 bases). The germline gives CDR1 DFQATT, CDR2 SNEGSKA (reference sequence). The V end lost 2 bases, the J end lost 8 bases, and 9 bases lay between the germline ends. There are 11 residues in the CDR3. CDR3 bases: TGCAGTGCTAGATGGGGGGTGGAAGCTTTCTTT. The encoded protein is CSARWGVEAFF.

This rearrangement joins TRBV5-1 to TRBJ1-1, with 7 bases that match TRBD1. Trimming at V came to 0 bases and at J to 6 bases, leaving 8 bases not matched to a gene. The CDR3 is made up of 15 amino acids. CDR1 is SGHRS and CDR2 is YFSETQ in the germline V gene. Written as DNA, the CDR3 is TGCGCCAGCAGCTTGGTCCCGGGACAGTCACCTGAAGCTTTCTTT. The encoded protein is CASSLVPGQSPEAFF.

V is TRBV19 and J is TRBJ2-1, with 9 bases that match TRBD1. CDR1 is LNHDA and CDR2 is SQIVND in the germline V gene (reference sequence). J lost 9 bases, V lost 7 bases, and 10 bases had no gene match. CDR3 size: 14 residues. The DNA of the CDR3 is TGTGCCAGTACCGGGACAGGGTTGGCTCGTGAGCAGTTCTTC. Translation: CASTGTGLAREQFF.

The chain employs TRBV27 and TRBJ1-2, with D unclear. Trimming stripped 4 bases from V and 5 bases from J, with 11 bases between. Germline V lookup: CDR1 MNHEY, CDR2 SMNVEV (reference sequence). The CDR3 covers 13 residues. In DNA, the CDR3 is TGTGCCAGCAGTTCCCACAGTCATTATGGCTACACCTTC. Its translation: CASSSHSHYGYTF.

This chain joins TRBV10-2 and TRBJ1-1, with D possibly being TRBD1 (6 bases). V shed 2 bases and J shed 4 bases, with 17 bases lying between them. The CDR3 is 16 amino acids. The germline V gene encodes CDR1 WSHSY and CDR2 SAAADI. CDR3 nucleotides: TGCGCCAGCAGTGAGGGGAAAAGGGGGGGGTCCACTGAAGCTTTCTTT. Translating gives CASSEGKRGGSTEAFF.

In its sample, this clone was seen a few times. The rearrangement joins TRBV25-1 to TRBJ1-1; D gene unclear. V was shortened by 7 bases and J by 7 bases, with 19 bases between the two germline ends. Germline CDR1 and CDR2: MGHDK and SYGVNS. CDR3 length: 14 amino acids. The CDR3 sequence: CASTESSPRGEAFF. CDR3 in DNA: TGTGCCAGCACAGAATCGTCCCCCCGCGGTGAAGCTTTCTTT.

CDR3 protein: CASSHGTGPSYEQYF. As DNA, the CDR3 is TGCGCCAGCAGCCACGGGACAGGGCCCTCCTACGAGCAGTACTTC. The chain recombines TRBV4-1 with TRBJ2-7; 9 positions match TRBD1. Germline V CDR1 and CDR2: MGHRA, YSYEKL. The length of the CDR3 is 15 residues. The V and J ends lost 3 bases and 0 bases, in that order; junction bases with no gene match: 3.

The CDR3 region has the DNA TGTGCCAGCAACCCAGCGGGAGAAGACAATGAGCAGTTCTTC. Amino acids: CASNPAGEDNEQFF. V and J are TRBV9 and TRBJ2-1, with TRBD2 identical over 8 bases. Losses at the gene ends were 6 bases for V and 5 bases for J; bases not matched to a gene: 7. Germline V CDR1 and CDR2: SGDLS, YYNGEE. The CDR3 is made up of 14 amino acids.

Only a few counts were recorded for this clone. The genes are TRBV9 and TRBJ1-3, with 9 bases that match TRBD1. CDR3 length equals 15 residues. The V segment lost 4 bases and the J segment 2 bases; nucleotides outside the gene matches: 4. Looked up from germline, CDR1 is SGDLS and CDR2 is YYNGEE. This CDR3 is CASSPGQGTGNTIYF. The CDR3 DNA reads as TGTGCCAGCAGCCCGGGACAGGGAACTGGAAACACCATATATTTT.

In this sample, this clone turned up many times. The chain links TRBV19 to TRBJ1-2, with 8 bases that match TRBD1. The germline gives CDR1 LNHDA, CDR2 SQIVND (reference sequence). V shed 5 bases, J shed 7 bases, and the junction held 3 bases outside the gene matches. The CDR3 is 12 residues long. This chain's CDR3 is CASSVGTGGYTF. The CDR3 DNA reads as TGTGCCAGTAGTGTGGGGACAGGTGGCTACACCTTC.

The J gene is TRBJ1-2, the V gene TRBV29-1, with 9 bases fitting TRBD1. V gave up 4 bases and J gave up 4 bases; unmatched junction bases: 4. Germline V gene data show CDR1 as SQVTM and CDR2 as ANQGSEA. The CDR3 runs to 13 residues. Written as DNA, the CDR3 is TGCAGCGTTGCCACGGGACAGGGCTATGGCTACACCTTC. This codes for CSVATGQGYGYTF.

This clone was counted a few times. The CDR3 region is CASSYRSYYNNEQFF. In nucleotides, the CDR3 is TGTGCCAGCAGTTACAGATCGTACTACAACAATGAGCAGTTCTTC. The rearrangement uses TRBV6-5 and TRBJ2-1; D gene uncertain. The germline V and J ends were trimmed by 2 bases and 5 bases, with 13 bases remaining between them. The CDR3 extends over 15 amino acids. Germline assignment: CDR1 MNHEY and CDR2 SVGAGI.

This clone has just a few counts. The chain joins TRBV6-1 to TRBJ1-1; D ambiguous. CDR3 length: 13 amino acids. The V and J ends lost 2 bases and 1 base respectively, with 5 bases between them. From germline, CDR1 is MNHNS and CDR2 SASEGT. CDR3 coding DNA: TGTGCCAGCAGTGAAACAAAGAACACTGAAGCTTTCTTT. Translating it yields CASSETKNTEAFF.

V usage is TRBV30 and J usage is TRBJ1-6; 12 bases line up with TRBD1. There are 15 residues in the CDR3. Looked up from germline, CDR1 is GTSNPN and CDR2 is SVGIG (reference sequence). Trimming removed 3 bases from V and 9 bases from J; junction bases left unmatched: 6. CDR3 sequence (DNA): TGTGCCTGGAGGAACCGGGACAGGGGGCCTTCACCCCTCCACTTT. Its protein is CAWRNRDRGPSPLHF.

This clone was found a few times. The V call is TRBV4-3, the J call TRBJ2-1; TRBD1 agrees at 9 bases. With 3 bases clipped from V and 4 bases from J, the junction kept 4 bases outside the gene matches. Germline lookup yields CDR1 LGHNA and CDR2 YSLEER. This CDR3 has 15 residues. This CDR3 reads CASSHRQGGYNEQFF. Written as DNA, the CDR3 is TGCGCCAGCAGCCACCGACAGGGGGGTTACAATGAGCAGTTCTTC.

Remarks on this clone: The missing conserved phenylalanine or tryptophan at the end of this CDR3 makes a read error likely. The V call is TRBV6-4, the J call TRBJ2-3; TRBD2 matches 8 bases. CDR3 size: 15 residues. Looked up from germline, CDR1 is MRHNA and CDR2 is SNTAGT. V shed 2 bases and J 4 bases; nucleotides not matched to a gene: 5. CDR3 sequence reads: CASSDTSGAADTQYV. The CDR3 nucleotides read TGTGCCAGCAGTGACACTAGCGGAGCGGCAGATACGCAGTATGTT.

This clone has only a few counts. The chain joins TRBV27 to TRBJ2-2; no clear D gene. The V end was cut by 6 bases, the J end by 0 bases, with 5 bases between. The CDR3 sequence is 13 residues long. CDR1 MNHEY and CDR2 SMNVEV come from the germline V gene (reference sequence). CDR3 protein: CASRQTNTGELFF. The CDR3 nucleotides are TGTGCCAGCAGACAGACGAACACCGGGGAGCTGTTTTTT.

V usage is TRBV29-1 and J usage is TRBJ2-3; 12 bases map to TRBD1. Per germline, CDR1 SQVTM and CDR2 ANQGSEA. The CDR3 is made up of 16 amino acids. J gave up 4 bases and V 6 bases, and 11 bases lay outside the gene matches. The CDR3 nucleotides are TGCAGCGTCGTGAAAGGGGACAGGGGGCTGTCAGATACGCAGTATTTT. It specifies CSVVKGDRGLSDTQYF.

The sample holds a few counts of this clone. The chain is built from TRBV5-1 and TRBJ1-5; TRBD1 matches at 7 bases. The CDR3 runs 15 residues. The ends lost 0 bases at V and 3 bases at J; junction bases unmatched: 3. CDR1 and CDR2 from the germline V gene are SGHRS and YFSETQ. The CDR3 sequence is CASSLVTGSNQPQHF. DNA for the CDR3: TGCGCCAGCAGCTTGGTGACAGGGTCCAATCAGCCCCAGCATTTT.

The chain uses TRBV29-1 and TRBJ1-3; a possible D gene is TRBD1 (6 bases). V was clipped by 3 bases and J by 4 bases, with 7 bases between them. Germline V gene sequence: CDR1 SQVTM, CDR2 ANQGSEA. The CDR3 has 12 residues. Written as DNA, the CDR3 is TGCAGCGTTGAGGGGACAGGAAACACCATATATTTT. Translated, it gives CSVEGTGNTIYF. The full variable domain, rest sourced from reference TRBV29-1 and TRBJ1-3, is SAVISQKPSRDICQRGTSLTIQCQVDSQVTMMFWYRQQPGQSLTLIATANQGSEATYESGFVIDKFPISRPNLTFSTLTVSNMSPEDSSIYLCSVEGTGNTIYFGEGSWLTVV.

This rearrangement joins TRBV5-3 to TRBJ2-4; TRBD1 aligns across 8 bases. TRBV5-3 is flagged as an ORF with uncertain function. With 9 bases clipped from V and 6 bases from J, the junction kept 17 bases outside the gene matches. The CDR3 sequence is 16 residues long. The CDR3 protein is CATSTGTGIFGNIQYF. The DNA of the CDR3 is TGTGCCACGTCTACCGGGACAGGAATTTTTGGAAACATTCAGTACTTC.

The chain couples TRBV28 to TRBJ1-4; D gene uncertain. In germline, CDR1 is MDHEN, CDR2 SYDVKM. The V gene lost 8 bases and the J gene lost 0 bases, with 10 bases spanning the gap. The CDR3 runs to 14 residues. The CDR3 DNA reads TGTGCCAGCTGGAGGAGGGCAACTAATGAAAAACTGTTTTTT. It is translated as CASWRRATNEKLFF.

Only a few counts were recorded for this clone. The chain links TRBV29-1 to TRBJ1-2; 7 bases match TRBD1. The CDR3 has 14 residues. Looked up from germline, CDR1 is SQVTM and CDR2 is ANQGSEA. V was pared by 1 base and J by 7 bases, with 9 bases of the junction left unmatched. The DNA for the CDR3 is TGCAGCGTTGAAGTATGGGACAGCAAAGCTGGCTACACCTTC. Amino acid sequence: CSVEVWDSKAGYTF.

This clone has a handful of counts. V is TRBV30 and J is TRBJ1-2; no definite D call. Germline CDR1 is GTSNPN and CDR2 is SVGIG (reference sequence). Trimming pared 4 bases from V and 0 bases from J, leaving 15 bases between. The CDR3 spans 15 residues. DNA for the CDR3: TGTGCCTGGACCCTGTACTCTTCCCCTAACTATGGCTACACCTTC. It is translated as CAWTLYSSPNYGYTF.

Only one count was recorded for this clone. The genes are TRBV21-1 and TRBJ1-5; the table calls TRBD1, which could not be checked here. TRBV21-1 corresponds to a pseudogene. The CDR3 length is 13 residues. CDR3: CASIDMVNQPQHF. CDR3 sequence (DNA): TGTGCCAGCATCGACATGGTTAATCAGCCCCAGCATTTT.